This T cell receptor beta chain was obtained from a study of shared clonotypes between healthy human individuals (dated by TCRdb to about 2020). A note on the overall study: The cohort included three men and a couple of women between 18 and 49 years of age. To estimate repertoire size and how much clonotype sharing occurs between individuals, the study deeply sequenced the blood TCR repertoires of about five healthy adults. Different laboratories and diverse techniques were used to prepare libraries and sequence TCR repertoires, to increase sequencing depth and limit assay-specific biases. Between about 0.94 and 8.9 billion PBMCs per donor were obtained by leukapheresis.

Using the deep immunoSEQ assay, TCR CDR3 regions were amplified from genomic DNA by multiplex PCR. For each cell subset, the extracted genomic DNA was distributed evenly across all wells of several immunoSEQ 96-well plates, and each plate served as one replicate. For unsorted PBMC, around 310 ng of genomic DNA, equivalent to around 30,000 T cell genomes, went into each replicate PCR. Ten immunoSEQ deep assay plates were used to sequence unsorted PBMC genomic DNA. Purified libraries were measured with a Qubit 3.0 fluorometer, size-checked on a Bioanalyzer 2100, and measured again with the KAPA Library Quantification kit. A separate single-read 150-cycle Illumina NextSeq 550 flow cell was used to sequence each immunoSEQ 96-well plate. The published analysis was carried out like this. The immunoSEQ output contained only junctional sequences without quality scores, so filtering could not match that applied to full-length reads. To assign V/J genes and CDR3, sequences were annotated using PyIR, a Python wrapper for IgBLAST v1.9, with IMGT germline references. Reads were removed for weak V/J assignments (E-value above 1e-6), missing CDR3, stop codons, out-of-frame junctions, or ambiguous translated residues. A V3J clonotype was defined by an identical inferred V gene, J gene, and CDR3 amino acid sequence. Percentage overlap between repertoires was computed as shared unique clonotypes divided by the size of the smaller repertoire. Three approaches were used to assess repertoire richness: RTK rarefaction, the Chao1 estimator, and Recon v2.1 estimates of unobserved clonotypes. TCRdb re-hosts the immuneACCESS table, in-frame sequences only. Its copies lack some clones; in the studies checked, an unresolved V gene accounts for under half of them, and the cause for the rest is not known. V and J calls and clone size are given by that table; D and trimming were obtained from the DNA. The sample table contains over 400,000 clones; only one count was recorded for 60% to 80% of them. The ten largest clones represent 12% of the sample.

Counted from cysteine to phenylalanine, this CDR3 has 17 amino acids. The kept DNA is CDR3 alone, 51 bases in frame from the first base. The germline V gene sets CDR1 to SGDLS and CDR2 to YYNGEE. Germline trimming: 4 bases from V, 3 bases from J; junction bases outside gene matches: 10. This clone has more than one count but fewer than ten. Its antigen has not been determined. The record has no base qualities; no much larger clone is one base away. On the study overall, not on this receptor specifically: Sampling was restricted to blood, and TCR repertoires in tissues likely differ from the TCR repertoires found in blood. Because the study included only a small number of donors, the genetic and exposure-history diversity represented was limited. Based on pairwise subsampling, the degree of clonotype sharing among donors was expected to be affected by sequencing depth.

The donors were healthy, HIV-negative adults with no recently reported acute infections or vaccinations. Only Caucasian adults living in Nashville, Tennessee, USA were represented among the donors. For unsorted samples, some 90 million PBMCs were counted, and genomic DNA was extracted using the QIAamp DNA Blood Mini kit. Blood was obtained by leukapheresis, after which PBMCs were separated by Ficoll-Histopaque density gradient centrifugation and cryopreserved in liquid nitrogen vapor phase. Source material: PBMCs. The V and J segments used are TRBV9 and TRBJ2-3; 11 central bases correspond to TRBD2. The clonotype comes from a woman aged 35 to 49 in good health. Some clones in this sample may be carry-over from other donors' samples. The DNA sequence follows: TGTGCCAGCAGCCTTGGGACTAGCGGAGCCGGGACAGATACGCAGTATTTT. Translated, this gives CASSLGTSGAGTDTQYF.